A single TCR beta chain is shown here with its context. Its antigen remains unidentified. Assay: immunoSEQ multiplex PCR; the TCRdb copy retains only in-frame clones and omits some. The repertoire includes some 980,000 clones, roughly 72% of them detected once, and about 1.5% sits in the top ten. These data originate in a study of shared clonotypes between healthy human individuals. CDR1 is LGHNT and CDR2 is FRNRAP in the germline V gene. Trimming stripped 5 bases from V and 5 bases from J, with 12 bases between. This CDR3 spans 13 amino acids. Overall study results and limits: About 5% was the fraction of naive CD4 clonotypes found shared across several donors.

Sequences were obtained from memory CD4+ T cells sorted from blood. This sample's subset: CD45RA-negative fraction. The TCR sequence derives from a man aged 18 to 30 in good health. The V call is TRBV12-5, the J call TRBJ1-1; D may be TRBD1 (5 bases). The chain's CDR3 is CASGTRDGTEAFF. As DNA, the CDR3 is TGTGCTAGTGGTACCAGGGACGGGACTGAAGCTTTCTTT.